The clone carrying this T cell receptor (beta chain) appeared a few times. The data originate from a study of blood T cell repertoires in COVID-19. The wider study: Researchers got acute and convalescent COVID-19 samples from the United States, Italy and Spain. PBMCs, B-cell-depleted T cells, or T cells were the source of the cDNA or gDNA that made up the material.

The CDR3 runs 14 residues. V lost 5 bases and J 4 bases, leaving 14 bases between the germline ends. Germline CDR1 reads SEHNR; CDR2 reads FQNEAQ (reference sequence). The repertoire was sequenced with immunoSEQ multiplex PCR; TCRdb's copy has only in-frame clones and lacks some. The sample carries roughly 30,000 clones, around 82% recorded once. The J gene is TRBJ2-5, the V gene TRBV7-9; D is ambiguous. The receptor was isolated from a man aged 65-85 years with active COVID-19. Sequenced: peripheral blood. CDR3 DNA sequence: TGTGCCAGCAGCCTCCTGGTGGGCTTAGAGACCCAGTACTTC. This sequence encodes CASSLLVGLETQYF.